This T cell receptor (beta chain) derives from a study of shared clonotypes between healthy human individuals (dated by TCRdb to 2020 to 2021). About the investigation overall: A couple of women and a few men aged 18 to 49 years were included in the cohort. Blood TCR repertoires of roughly 5 healthy adults were deeply sequenced to estimate repertoire size and the extent of clonotype sharing between individuals. Each donor's leukapheresis produced roughly between roughly 0.85 and 9.5 billion PBMCs. Libraries were prepared and TCR repertoires were sequenced by different laboratories using diverse techniques, in order to increase sequencing depth and limit assay-specific biases. For each donor, CD4 naive and CD4 memory were each given three plates, CD8 naive was given two plates, and CD8 memory was given one plate. The study at large found these results: Estimated clonotype richness was generally larger for naive than for memory subsets. Sampling was limited to blood, and TCR repertoires in tissue likely differ from TCR repertoires in blood. The genetic and exposure-history diversity represented was limited by the small number of donors. Compared with non-shared clonotypes, clonotypes shared by all four sorted-subset donors had higher generation probabilities. Pairwise subsampling indicated that sequencing depth was expected to affect the degree of clonotype sharing among donors. Incomplete sequencing was indicated by rarefaction of sorted-subset datasets, despite the large sequencing depth. Sharing across a few donors was observed for roughly 5% of naive CD4, less than 4% of naive CD8, roughly 2.3% of memory CD4, and around 0.44% of memory CD8 clonotypes.

CDR1 and CDR2, per the germline V gene (reference sequence), are LNHDA and SQIVND. Including cysteine and phenylalanine, the CDR3 has 17 amino acids. The CDR3 DNA has 51 bases and is translated from base 1. Trimming leaves V shorter by 0 bases and J shorter by 5 bases, with the junction holding 8 bases beyond the gene matches. About this clone itself: The antigen it binds to is not known. No base qualities exist here, and no much larger clone lies one base off it.

Using the deep immunoSEQ assay, TCR CDR3 regions were amplified from genomic DNA by multiplex PCR. Extracted genomic DNA from each cell subset was distributed evenly across all wells of several immunoSEQ 96-well plates, and each plate was treated as a replicate. For sorted subsets, about 210 ng of genomic DNA, equivalent to some 33,000 T cell genomes, went into each replicate PCR. Purified libraries were quantified with a Qubit 3.0 fluorometer, sized on a Bioanalyzer 2100, and re-quantified with the KAPA Library Quantification kit. Each immunoSEQ 96-well plate was sequenced on its own single-read 150-cycle Illumina NextSeq 550 flow cell. In the original analysis: Because only junctional sequences without quality scores were contained in the immunoSEQ output, filtering matching that applied to full-length reads could not be performed. To assign V/J genes and CDR3, sequences were annotated against IMGT germline references using PyIR, a Python wrapper for IgBLAST v1.9. Any read was removed if the V/J assignment was weak (E-value above 1e-6), the CDR3 was missing, or the read contained stop codons, out-of-frame junctions, or ambiguous translated residues. V3J clonotypes were defined as sequences sharing the same inferred V gene, J gene, and CDR3 amino acid sequence. Percentage overlap between repertoires was calculated by dividing the number of shared unique clonotypes by the size of the smaller repertoire. RTK rarefaction, the Chao1 estimator, and Recon v2.1 estimates of unobserved clonotypes were used to assess repertoire richness. Generation probabilities for all TCRbeta clonotypes obtained by the gDNA method from a handful of donors were computed using OLGA. The source is immuneACCESS, and TCRdb retained only in-frame sequences with V and J called. Part of the clones is not carried over; for the studies checked, unresolved V genes explain less than half of this, and the remainder is unexplained. V and J calls and clone size come straight from that table; D and trimming were deduced from the DNA. Counted in this sample were approximately 2,000,000 clones; 92% of them appeared once. The ten largest clones represent 0.37% of the sample.

The donors were healthy, HIV-negative adults with no recently reported acute infections or vaccinations. All donors were Caucasian adults living in Nashville, Tennessee, USA. CD4+ T cells were enriched by magnetic negative selection; naive cells were then positively selected on CD45RA, and the negative fraction formed the memory subset. Blood was collected by leukapheresis, and PBMCs were isolated by Ficoll-Histopaque density gradient centrifugation and then cryopreserved in liquid nitrogen vapor phase. Purity and quantity of every magnetically sorted T cell population were checked by analytical flow cytometry. Each sorted fraction had its genomic DNA isolated and then quantified by UV absorbance on a Nanodrop 2000c.

The clonotype comes from a man aged 18-30 years in good health. Some clones in this sample may be carry-over from other donors' samples. The sequencing sample was made of naive CD4+ T cells from PBMCs. The cell subset or site label, as the study defines it: CD45RA+ positively selected. This chain joins TRBV19 to TRBJ2-2; 8 of the junction bases match TRBD1. The encoded CDR3 is CASSIDPGQVRTGELFF. In nucleotide form, the sequence is TGTGCCAGTAGTATAGACCCGGGACAGGTCCGAACCGGGGAGCTGTTTTTT.